The 10 T cell receptor beta chains below were found in one sample sequenced in a study of CD8 T cells in Susac syndrome. After extraction with the RNeasy kit, roughly 0.5 to 1 ug of the RNA was reverse transcribed using random hexamers. TCRdb independently ran MiXCR on the immunoSEQ multiplex PCR reads; one entry per CDR3 protein. The data show hundreds of thousands of distinct CDR3 sequences, roughly 90% seen once. Sequencing was carried out using CD8+ T cells from PBMCs. The receptors were sampled from a human donor with multiple sclerosis.

V usage is TRBV27 and J usage is TRBJ2-4; 7 bases are a match to TRBD2. V gave up 4 bases and J gave up 12 bases; unmatched junction bases: 9. Germline loops: CDR1 MNHEY, CDR2 SMNVEV (reference sequence). The CDR3 length is 13 residues. The CDR3: CASSSVPGEGQYF. In DNA, the CDR3 is TGTGCCAGCAGTTCGGTGCCCGGGGAGGGTCAGTACTTC.

V and J are TRBV29-1 and TRBJ2-7; 11 bases line up with TRBD2. Trimming at V came to 4 bases and at J to 1 base, leaving 12 bases not matched to a gene. CDR1 and CDR2 from the germline V gene are SQVTM and ANQGSEA. The CDR3 totals 17 residues. The DNA of the CDR3 is TGCAGCGTTGTGGGCCTAGCGGGGGGCCAAGCGTCCTACGAGCAGTACTTC. Encoded protein: CSVVGLAGGQASYEQYF.

The rearrangement links TRBV29-1 to TRBJ2-2; weak D call: TRBD2 (5 bases). Trimming left V 4 bases short and J 6 bases short, with 9 bases between. Germline V gives CDR1 SQVTM, CDR2 ANQGSEA. CDR3 length: 12 amino acids. CDR3 coding DNA: TGCAGCGTTGGGACTCTTGCCGGGGAGCTGTTTTTT. Amino acid sequence: CSVGTLAGELFF.

The rearrangement joins TRBV21-1 to TRBJ1-2. TRBV21-1 is classified as a pseudogene. This CDR3 is 13 amino acids long. The CDR3 coding sequence is TGTGCCAGCAGCAAACCCCGAAACTATGGCTACACCTTC. Its translation: CASSKPRNYGYTF.

This chain joins TRBV5-8 and TRBJ2-7; D not certain. The CDR3 has 14 residues. Trimming left V 0 bases short and J 0 bases short, with 7 bases between. Germline loops: CDR1 SGHTS, CDR2 YDEGEE. The CDR3 sequence: CASSLGSSSYEQYF. The CDR3 coding sequence is TGTGCCAGCAGCTTGGGCTCGAGCTCCTACGAGCAGTACTTC.

The chain recombines TRBV19 with TRBJ2-2; no clear D. V lost 3 bases and J lost 2, with 16 bases in between. There are 17 residues in the CDR3. Per the germline V gene, CDR1 is LNHDA and CDR2 is SQIVND (reference sequence). Here the CDR3 DNA reads TGTGCCAGTAGTATTGACTGGCCAACGGTTAACACCGGGGAGCTGTTTTTT. Amino acid sequence: CASSIDWPTVNTGELFF.

The chain joins TRBV7-6 to TRBJ1-6; 7 bases align to TRBD1. CDR1 and CDR2 from the germline V gene are SGHVS and FNYEAQ. This CDR3 is 16 amino acids long. J lost 4 bases, V lost 5 bases, and 8 bases had no gene match. The CDR3 here is CASSPVVTGYNSPLHF. The CDR3 nucleotides are TGTGCCAGCAGCCCAGTCGTGACAGGGTATAATTCACCCCTCCACTTT.

V gene TRBV20-1 combines with J gene TRBJ2-7, with 8 bases fitting TRBD2. V gave up 4 bases and J gave up 7 bases; unmatched junction bases: 9. The CDR3 covers 13 residues. Per the germline V gene, CDR1 is DFQATT and CDR2 is SNEGSKA (reference sequence). CDR3 coding DNA: TGCAGTGCTAAAGATCTCCCTAGCGGGGAGCAGTACTTC. Translated: CSAKDLPSGEQYF.

The chain carries TRBV5-4 and TRBJ1-1; D is unclear. Trimming cost V 0 bases and J 0 bases, with 9 bases left between them. The CDR3 sequence is 15 residues long. The germline V gene has CDR1 SGHNT and CDR2 YYREEE (reference sequence). CDR3 sequence (DNA): TGTGCCAGCAGCTTGGGGGTCGGGATGAACACTGAAGCTTTCTTT. Its protein is CASSLGVGMNTEAFF.

This clonotype was observed a handful of times. This chain's CDR3 is CASSFTWGYSNQPQHF. CDR3 nucleotides: TGTGCCAGCAGTTTTACGTGGGGGTATAGCAATCAGCCCCAGCATTTT. The V and J genes are TRBV6-5 and TRBJ1-5; a possible D gene is TRBD1 (5 bases). The CDR3 consists of 16 residues. The germline V gene encodes CDR1 MNHEY and CDR2 SVGAGI. V was trimmed by 4 bases and J by 0 bases, leaving 13 bases between them.